The sequence of this T cell receptor (beta chain) was determined in a study of blood T cell repertoires in COVID-19. About the study: In each case, the material was cDNA or gDNA derived from T cells, B-cell-depleted T cells, or PBMCs.

Germline V CDR1 and CDR2: KGHSH, LQKENI. V lost 5 bases to trimming and J lost 1 base; unmatched junction nucleotides: 0. This CDR3 contains 15 residues. In the authors' workflow: Cell counts per sample came from amplifying reference gene primers. TCRdb's copy holds only in-frame clones and misses some; the assay was immunoSEQ multiplex PCR. V, J and clone size are taken as reported in that table, and D and trimming were inferred from the DNA itself. Of almost 50,000 clones listed, around 83% are singletons. Sequenced: peripheral blood. This clonotype originated in a man aged 45 to 65 with acute or convalescent COVID-19. This chain links TRBV18 with TRBJ2-2; TRBD2 matches at 11 bases. The CDR3 sequence: CASSGTSGNTGELFF. In nucleotides, the CDR3 is TGTGCCAGCTCAGGGACTAGCGGGAACACCGGGGAGCTGTTTTTT.